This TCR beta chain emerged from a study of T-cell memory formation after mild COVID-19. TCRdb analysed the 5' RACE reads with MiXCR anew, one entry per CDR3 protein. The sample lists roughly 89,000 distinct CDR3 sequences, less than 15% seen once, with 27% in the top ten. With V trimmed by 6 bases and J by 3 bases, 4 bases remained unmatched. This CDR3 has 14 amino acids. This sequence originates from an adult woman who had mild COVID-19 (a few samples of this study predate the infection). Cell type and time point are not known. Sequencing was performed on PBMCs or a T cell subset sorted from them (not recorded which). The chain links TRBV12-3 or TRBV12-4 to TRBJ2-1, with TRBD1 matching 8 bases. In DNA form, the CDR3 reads TGTGCCAGCAGCTACGGGACAGGCTACAATGAGCAGTTCTTC. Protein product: CASSYGTGYNEQFF.